The 11 T cell receptor beta chains below were found in one sample sequenced in a study of regulatory T cells in long-lasting Graves disease. For TCR beta, libraries came from iRepertoire HTBI primers and Arm-PCR of CDR3 regions. From the multiplex PCR reads, TCRdb called clonotypes with MiXCR, one entry per CDR3 protein. The sample has under 450,000 distinct CDR3 sequences, 20% to 25% seen once. Regarding time point: persistent/refractory GD, antithyroid drugs over 5 years with positive TRAb. Construction of the TCR library relied on RNA isolated from PBMCs. The sequenced sample was peripheral blood mononuclear cells (PBMCs), obtained when the disease was refractory, from a patient treated with antithyroid drugs. These TCRs come from a female donor with Graves disease.

This clonotype was seen at least ten times. The CDR3 loop is CASSPSTRTGYTF. The CDR3 coding sequence is TGTGCCAGCAGCCCATCCACCCGGACTGGCTACACCTTC. V gene TRBV3-1 combines with J gene TRBJ1-2; D is unclear. Trimming pared 4 bases from V and 7 bases from J, leaving 13 bases between. CDR1 LGHDT and CDR2 YNNKEL come from the germline V gene (reference sequence). The CDR3 runs 13 residues.

Ten or more counts support this clonotype. The chain joins TRBV3-1 to TRBJ1-2, with 8 positions matching TRBD1. Trimming at V came to 0 bases and at J to 4 bases, leaving 13 bases not matched to a gene. This CDR3 contains 18 residues. Germline lookup yields CDR1 LGHDT and CDR2 YNNKEL (reference sequence). The CDR3 DNA follows: TGTGCCAGCAGCCAAGATTCAGCAGACAGGGGCATCGTCTATGGCTACACCTTC. It encodes CASSQDSADRGIVYGYTF.

The rearrangement uses TRBV19 and TRBJ1-1, with D uncertain. This CDR3 is built from 12 residues. The V end lost 9 bases, the J end lost 4 bases, and 12 bases lay between the germline ends. The germline CDR1 and CDR2 sequences are LNHDA and SQIVND (reference sequence). CDR3 sequence reads: CASTGGFTEAFF. Here the CDR3 DNA reads TGTGCCAGCACCGGCGGGTTCACTGAAGCTTTCTTT.

CDR3 residues: CAWGQGSTEAFF. The DNA for the CDR3 is TGTGCCTGGGGACAGGGAAGCACTGAAGCTTTCTTT. The J gene is TRBJ1-1, the V gene TRBV2; TRBD1 matches at 9 bases. V trimming: 11 bases; J trimming: 4 bases; junction bases outside the gene matches: 5. Germline V gives CDR1 SNHLY, CDR2 FYNNEI. CDR3 length: 12 amino acids.

The rearrangement joins TRBV12-3 or TRBV12-4 to TRBJ2-1; 11 bases match TRBD2. CDR3 size: 18 residues. V lost 7 bases and J lost 0; bases outside the gene matches: 11. The CDR3 protein is CASIGLAGSGSSYNEQFF. The CDR3 DNA reads as TGTGCCAGCATCGGACTAGCGGGTTCGGGGAGCTCCTACAATGAGCAGTTCTTC.

The V and J genes are TRBV12-5 and TRBJ2-1; maybe TRBD2 (5 bases). Trimming removed 0 bases at V and 12 bases at J, with 18 bases between. Germline-derived CDR1 and CDR2 are LGHNT and FRNRAP. CDR3 length: 15 residues. The CDR3 sequence is CASGLVLGPPEGQFF. The CDR3 DNA reads as TGTGCTAGTGGTTTGGTACTCGGTCCTCCAGAGGGGCAGTTCTTC.

The rearrangement uses TRBV7-2 and TRBJ2-3, with D possibly being TRBD2 (5 bases). This CDR3 region has 14 residues. Germline V gives CDR1 SGHTA, CDR2 FQGNSA. V lost 7 bases and J lost 1, with 12 bases in between. CDR3 sequence reads: CASNRRAGTDTQYF. In DNA form, the CDR3 reads TGTGCCAGCAACCGGCGGGCCGGCACAGATACGCAGTATTTT.

At least ten counts were recorded for this clonotype. The chain employs TRBV2 and TRBJ1-5; 11 bases line up with TRBD1. J gave up 3 bases and V 5 bases, and 12 bases lay outside the gene matches. CDR1 and CDR2 from the germline V gene are SNHLY and FYNNEI. The CDR3 is 18 residues long. The CDR3 nucleotides are TGTGCCAGCAGTACACCAACGGGACAGGGGGTCAACAATCAGCCCCAGCATTTT. Amino acid sequence: CASSTPTGQGVNNQPQHF.

The rearrangement joins TRBV3-1 to TRBJ1-3; D gene ambiguous. Germline loops: CDR1 LGHDT, CDR2 YNNKEL (reference sequence). Deletions cut 0 bases from V and 4 bases from J, with 10 bases between. The CDR3 covers 15 residues. This CDR3 reads CASSQETSRGNTIYF. The CDR3 DNA reads as TGTGCCAGCAGCCAAGAAACGTCAAGGGGAAACACCATATATTTT.

As to this clonotype: An end of the junction does not agree with germline; a read error may underlie this. This sequence joins TRBV7-9 and TRBJ1-1; 8 bases are a match to TRBD1. There are 14 residues in the CDR3. Looked up from germline, CDR1 is SEHNR and CDR2 is FQNEAQ (reference sequence). CDR3 protein: CASSKGQENTEAFF. DNA for the CDR3: TGCGCCAGCAGCAAGGGACAGGAGAACACTGAAGCTTTCTTT. The whole variable domain, remainder taken from reference TRBV7-9 and TRBJ1-1, is DTGVSQNPRHKITKRGQNVTFRCDPISEHNRLYWYRQTLGQGPEFLTYFQNEAQLEKSRLLSDRFSAERPKGSFSTLEIQRTEQGDSAMYLCASSKGQENTEAFFGQGTRLTVV.

The V gene is TRBV19, the J gene TRBJ2-7; possibly TRBD1 for D (6 bases). Looked up from germline, CDR1 is LNHDA and CDR2 is SQIVND (reference sequence). This CDR3 spans 13 amino acids. The V end was cut by 5 bases, the J end by 6 bases, with 14 bases between. CDR3 protein: CASSEEYRAEQYF. The CDR3 nucleotides read TGTGCCAGTAGTGAAGAATACAGGGCCGAGCAGTACTTC.